Given below is one T cell receptor (beta chain) in context. These data come from a study of monozygotic twins with inflammatory bowel disease. This CDR3 contains 17 residues. The germline V gene encodes CDR1 SGHDN and CDR2 FVKESK. Researchers used template switching to add UMIs featuring a 6-nucleotide sample barcode. TCRdb re-analyzed the 5' RACE reads; it lists each CDR3 protein once, without DNA. This specimen shows 200,000 to 250,000 distinct CDR3 sequences; the ten leading clones hold around 1.5%. The J gene is TRBJ2-1, the V gene TRBV14; TCRdb's D call, TRBD2, is unchecked because there is no DNA. The clonotype originates from a human donor with ulcerative colitis or Crohn's disease, or a healthy co-twin of an affected twin (not recorded which). Sequenced sample: blood. The CDR3 reads CASSPRKVAGGYNEQFF.